The present T cell receptor (beta chain) was sequenced within a study of a mutant IDH1 vaccine in newly diagnosed glioma. As for the study in general: Beforehand, treatment had been radiotherapy, temozolomide, or both; the majority received both.

On this clone itself: The antigen is unknown.

The table came from immunoSEQ multiplex PCR; TCRdb's copy has only in-frame clones and leaves some out. Of around 78,000 clones listed, 85% were seen once; the top ten hold 2% to 2.5%. Germline trimming cut 1 base from V and 4 bases from J; bases unmatched to any gene: 3. The CDR3 has 14 residues. Germline V gene sequence: CDR1 SNHLY, CDR2 FYNNEI. Time point specified: week 23, last vaccination. Vaccinated patients received 300 ug of mutant IDH1 20-mer peptide per dose, with topical imiquimod. The donor cohort comprised cases of new WHO grade 3 or 4 IDH1-mutant, ATRX-lost astrocytoma. The study, taken as a whole, reports: Shifts in the top peripheral T cell clonotypes seemed unrelated to pseudoprogression.

V and J are TRBV2 and TRBJ2-7; 8 bases agree with TRBD1. Material: PBMCs, obtained from a glioma patient whose treatment included an IDH1 peptide vaccine. The origin of this receptor is a man aged 25 to 40 with glioma. Some clones in this sample may be carry-over from other donors' samples. The chain's CDR3 is CASSEGTGRYEQYF. For the CDR3, the DNA is TGTGCCAGCAGTGAAGGGACAGGGCGGTACGAGCAGTACTTC.